This TCR beta chain was recorded in a study of blood T cells in healthy people across ages. In its sample, this clonotype was seen a few times. Trimming stripped 7 bases from V and 1 base from J, with 18 bases between. CDR1 and CDR2 (germline): MRHNA, SNTAGT. The CDR3 loop spans 16 amino acids. Next came a second PCR, run for roughly 6 to 11 cycles, which used a sample-barcoded 5' primer along with a J-beta primer mix. TCRdb redid the calling of the 5' RACE reads with MiXCR, one entry per CDR3 protein. The sample consists of 1.5 million to 2 million distinct CDR3 sequences, 40% to 55% of them appearing once.

The chain combines TRBV6-4 with TRBJ2-3, with D possibly being TRBD2 (7 bases). The sequence was collected from a woman aged 40 to 55 in good health. Sample: blood. In nucleotides, the CDR3 is TGTGCCAGCACCCCACCGCGGGGGCCTGGCACAGATACGCAGTATTTT. As protein: CASTPPRGPGTDTQYF.